These 2 T cell receptor beta chains were sequenced from one sample in a study of blood T cell repertoires in COVID-19. Method: immunoSEQ multiplex PCR; TCRdb's copy keeps in-frame clones and lacks some. The table lists under 150,000 clones, about 87% of them singletons. Material: peripheral blood. These receptors were collected from a woman aged 45-60 years with acute or convalescent COVID-19.

The J gene is TRBJ2-2, the V gene TRBV28, with D possibly TRBD1 on 6 matching bases. Germline values: CDR1 MDHEN, CDR2 SYDVKM. This CDR3 has 16 residues. V dropped 6 bases and J dropped 3 bases, with 17 bases sitting between them. CDR3 DNA: TGTGCCAGCAGACCCAGGGGATTTAGGTACACCGGGGAGCTGTTTTTT. This encodes CASRPRGFRYTGELFF.

The chain combines TRBV21-1 with TRBJ2-7; TRBD1 is taken as the D call from the table, unchecked against the DNA. TRBV21-1 is annotated as a pseudogene. The CDR3 is 16 residues long. The CDR3, as DNA: TGTGCCAGCAGCTCCCCCCGGACAGGGGTCACCTACGAGCAGTACTTC. It codes for CASSSPRTGVTYEQYF.